The sequence of this TCR beta chain was determined in a study of T cells in localized non-small cell lung cancer (dated by TCRdb to the early 2020s). Regarding the study in general: The study analyzed T cell repertoires of hundreds of early-stage NSCLC patients, comparing tumors and uninvolved tumor-adjacent lungs. The cohort consisted of approximately 220 treatment-naive NSCLC patients whose localized lung tumors had been resected. Of the NSCLC patients, 120 to 150 were male and about a hundred were female, and the mean age was roughly 61 years.

The immunoSEQ Assay was used to sequence TCR beta CDR3 regions from DNA. The original methods were these. T cell density was computed as TCR beta template counts normalized to usable DNA estimated by amplifying housekeeping genes. Using the preseqR package, richness was estimated by extrapolating to 120,000 templates for tissue samples and 400,000 templates for PBMC samples. Clonality was taken to be one minus Pielou's evenness. Tissue-enriched TCRs were identified through differential abundance testing performed on productive amino-acid clonotypes, with a minimum total count of 5 and an alpha of 0.1. Repertoire overlap between compartments was quantified with the Jaccard Index and Morisita Overlap Index. TCR beta CDR3s were clustered by GLIPH together with public tetramer-defined viral CDR3s, and at least three viral sequences plus V-gene enrichment were required for viral motifs. TCRdb carries this immuneACCESS record with in-frame sequences only. Its versions omit some clonotypes, under half of them owing to an unresolved V gene in the studies checked, with the rest unexplained. The D gene and trimming were derived from the DNA, and the V and J assignments and clone size from that table. In all, the sample holds some 30,000 clones, and 85% to 90% of those were seen once. The ten largest clones take up roughly 2.9% of the sample.

At diagnosis, peripheral blood, uninvolved tumor-adjacent lung and tumor were collected and stored as a combination of fresh-frozen and FFPE material. For TCR repertoire profiling, blood samples were analyzed in the form of peripheral blood mononuclear cells. Study-wide conclusions, independent of this receptor: A median of 57 of the top 100 tumor clones turned up in the paired uninvolved adjacent lung, and fewer than 35 of those clones also ranked among the top 100 of that same adjacent lung. Uninvolved tumor-adjacent lung showed the highest T cell clonality, higher than tumor, which suggests more focused antigenic responses in the uninvolved tumor-adjacent lung. Higher blood T cell density associated with longer overall survival, while higher adjacent-lung clonality associated with shorter survival. Multi-region tumor sequencing was not performed, so intratumor heterogeneity could not be excluded. Because the study design was exploratory, TCR variables were selected using unadjusted p-values without false-discovery rate correction.

The CDR3 covers 14 residues, taking in both the cysteine and the phenylalanine. Only the CDR3 DNA stays, 42 bases, in frame from base 1. Cut back by 7 bases and 0 bases, the V and J ends lie 10 bases apart. The CDR1 and CDR2 encoded by the germline V gene are SGHAT and FQNNGV. This clone was detected once. Its antigen is currently not known. Base qualities are not at hand, and no much larger clone is one base apart. In this chain, TRBV11-2 is recombined with TRBJ2-1; D gene: possibly TRBD1, on 6 matching bases. This TCR was sampled from a female donor older than 55 with stage I lung adenocarcinoma. The sequencing here drew on peripheral blood, taken before any cancer treatment. CDR3 loop: CASTDRSSYNEQFF. The nucleotide sequence reads TGTGCCAGCACCGACAGGAGCTCCTACAATGAGCAGTTCTTC.